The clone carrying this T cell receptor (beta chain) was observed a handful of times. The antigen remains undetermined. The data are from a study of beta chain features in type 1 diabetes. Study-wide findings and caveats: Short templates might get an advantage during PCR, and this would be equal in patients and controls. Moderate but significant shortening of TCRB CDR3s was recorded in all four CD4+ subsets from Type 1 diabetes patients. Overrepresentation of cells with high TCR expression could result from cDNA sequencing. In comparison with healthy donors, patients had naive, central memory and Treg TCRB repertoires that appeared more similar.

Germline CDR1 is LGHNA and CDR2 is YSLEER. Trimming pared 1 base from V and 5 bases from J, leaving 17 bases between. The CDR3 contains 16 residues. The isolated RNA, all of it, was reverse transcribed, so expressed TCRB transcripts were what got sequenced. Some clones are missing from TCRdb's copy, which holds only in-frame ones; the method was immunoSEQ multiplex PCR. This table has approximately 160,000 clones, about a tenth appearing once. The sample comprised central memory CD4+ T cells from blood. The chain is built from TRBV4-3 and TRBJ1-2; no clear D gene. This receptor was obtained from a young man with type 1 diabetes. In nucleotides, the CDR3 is TGCGCCAGCAGCCAAGCTCGTGGAACGACTTGGTATGGCTACACCTTC. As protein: CASSQARGTTWYGYTF.